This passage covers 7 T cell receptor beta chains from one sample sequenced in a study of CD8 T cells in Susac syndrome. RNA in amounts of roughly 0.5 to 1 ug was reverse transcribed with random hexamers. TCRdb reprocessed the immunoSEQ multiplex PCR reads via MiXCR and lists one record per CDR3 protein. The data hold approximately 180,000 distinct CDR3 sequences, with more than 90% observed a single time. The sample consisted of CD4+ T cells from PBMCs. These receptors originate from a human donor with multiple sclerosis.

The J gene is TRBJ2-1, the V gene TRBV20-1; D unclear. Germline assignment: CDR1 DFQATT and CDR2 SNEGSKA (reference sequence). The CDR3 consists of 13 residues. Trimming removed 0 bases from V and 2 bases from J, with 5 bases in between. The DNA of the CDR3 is TGCAGTGCTAGAGATTATACCTACAATGAGCAGTTCTTC. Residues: CSARDYTYNEQFF.

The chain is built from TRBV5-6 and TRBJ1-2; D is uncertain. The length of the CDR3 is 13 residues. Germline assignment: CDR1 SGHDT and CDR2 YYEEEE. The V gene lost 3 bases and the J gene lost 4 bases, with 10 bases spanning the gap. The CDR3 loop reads CASSWFGPYGYTF. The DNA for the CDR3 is TGTGCCAGCAGCTGGTTTGGGCCCTATGGCTACACCTTC.

CDR3 loop: CASSPGTVQETQYF. The CDR3 region has the DNA TGCGCCAGCAGCCCCGGGACAGTCCAAGAGACCCAGTACTTC. This rearrangement joins TRBV5-1 to TRBJ2-5; 7 bases line up with TRBD1. CDR1 SGHRS and CDR2 YFSETQ come from the germline V gene. The CDR3 totals 14 residues. With 4 bases clipped from V and 1 base from J, the junction kept 4 bases outside the gene matches.

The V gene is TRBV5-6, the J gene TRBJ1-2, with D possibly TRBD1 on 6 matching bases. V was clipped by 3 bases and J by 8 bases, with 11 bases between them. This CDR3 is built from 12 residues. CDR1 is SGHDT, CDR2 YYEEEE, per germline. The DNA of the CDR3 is TGTGCCAGCAGCTGGAGGGGGACCGGCTACACCTTC. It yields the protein CASSWRGTGYTF.

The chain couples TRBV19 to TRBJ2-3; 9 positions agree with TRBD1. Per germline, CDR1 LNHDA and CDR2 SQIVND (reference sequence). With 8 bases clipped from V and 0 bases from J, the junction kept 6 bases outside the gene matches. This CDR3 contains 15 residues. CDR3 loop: CASSIDRGSTDTQYF. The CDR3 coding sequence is TGTGCCAGTTCTATTGACAGGGGGAGCACAGATACGCAGTATTTT.

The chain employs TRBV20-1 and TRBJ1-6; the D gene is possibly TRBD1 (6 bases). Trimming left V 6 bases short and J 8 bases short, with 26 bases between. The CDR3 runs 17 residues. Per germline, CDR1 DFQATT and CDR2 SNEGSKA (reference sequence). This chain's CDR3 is CSAPPGGGAGLYSPLHF. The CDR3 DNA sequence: TGCAGTGCCCCCCCTGGGGGGGGCGCGGGATTGTATTCACCCCTCCACTTT.

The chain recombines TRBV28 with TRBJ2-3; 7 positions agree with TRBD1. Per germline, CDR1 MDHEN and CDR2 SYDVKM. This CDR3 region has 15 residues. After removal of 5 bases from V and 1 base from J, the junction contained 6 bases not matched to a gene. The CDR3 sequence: CASSTTGAGTDTQYF. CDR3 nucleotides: TGTGCCAGCAGTACAACAGGGGCCGGCACAGATACGCAGTATTTT. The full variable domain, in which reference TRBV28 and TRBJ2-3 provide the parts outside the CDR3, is DVKVTQSSRYLVKRTGEKVFLECVQDMDHENMFWYRQDPGLGLRLIYFSYDVKMKEKGDIPEGYSVSREKKERFSLILESASTNQTSMYLCASSTTGAGTDTQYFGPGTRLTVL.